This T cell receptor (beta chain) was obtained from a study of OX40 agonist ivuxolimab in advanced cancers. Study at large: Patient treatment consisted of intravenous ivuxolimab administration every 2 weeks at 0.01 to 10 mg/kg. Study outcomes and limitations: Averaged across samples, CD8+ T cells carried more expanded clones than CD4+ did. Among the lowest levels of clonal expansion were found in partial responders at 0.1-3.0 mg/kg.

With regard to this clone: The antigen remains undetermined.

The germline V gene has CDR1 SGHVS and CDR2 FQNEAQ. The CDR3 contains 15 residues. Trimming stripped 2 bases from V and 1 base from J, with 11 bases between. Measured with immunoSEQ multiplex PCR; TCRdb has only the in-frame clones, and not every one. The data show over 40,000 clones, with around four fifths seen just once and roughly 2.7% held by the top ten. Sequences were derived from CD4+ or CD8+ T cells sorted from blood, sampled in a trial of the OX40 agonist ivuxolimab. The source is an adult with an advanced solid tumor such as melanoma, head and neck, liver or kidney cancer. The gene calls are TRBV7-8 and TRBJ2-5, with D possibly being TRBD1 or TRBD2 (5 bases each). This chain's CDR3 is CASSLPGRPQETQYF. The CDR3 coding sequence is TGTGCCAGCAGCTTACCGGGACGGCCCCAAGAGACCCAGTACTTC.